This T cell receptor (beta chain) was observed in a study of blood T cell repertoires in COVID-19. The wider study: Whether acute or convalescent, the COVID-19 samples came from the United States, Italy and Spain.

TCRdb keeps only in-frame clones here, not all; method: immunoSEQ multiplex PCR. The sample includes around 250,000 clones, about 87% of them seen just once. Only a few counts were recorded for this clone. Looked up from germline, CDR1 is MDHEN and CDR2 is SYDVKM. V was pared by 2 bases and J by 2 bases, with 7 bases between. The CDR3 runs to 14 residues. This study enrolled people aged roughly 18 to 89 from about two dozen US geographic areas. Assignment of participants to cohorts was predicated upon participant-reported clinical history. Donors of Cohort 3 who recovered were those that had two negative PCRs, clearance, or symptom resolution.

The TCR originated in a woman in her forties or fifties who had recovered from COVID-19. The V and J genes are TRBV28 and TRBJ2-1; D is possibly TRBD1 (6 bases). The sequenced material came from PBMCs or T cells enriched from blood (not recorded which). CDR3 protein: CASSLRDTYNEQFF. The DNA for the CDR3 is TGTGCCAGCAGTTTACGGGACACCTACAATGAGCAGTTCTTC.